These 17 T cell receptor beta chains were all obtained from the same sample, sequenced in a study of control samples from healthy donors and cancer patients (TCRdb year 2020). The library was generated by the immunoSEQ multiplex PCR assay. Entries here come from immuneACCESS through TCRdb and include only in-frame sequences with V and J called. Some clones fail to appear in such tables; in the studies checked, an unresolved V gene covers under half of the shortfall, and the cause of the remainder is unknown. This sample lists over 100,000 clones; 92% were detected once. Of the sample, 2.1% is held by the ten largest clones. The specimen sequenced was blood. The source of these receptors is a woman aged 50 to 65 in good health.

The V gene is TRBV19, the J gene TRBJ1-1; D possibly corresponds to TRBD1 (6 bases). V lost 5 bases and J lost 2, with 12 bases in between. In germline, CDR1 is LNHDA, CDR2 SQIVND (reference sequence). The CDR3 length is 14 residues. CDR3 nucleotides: TGTGCCAGTAGTCTCCGGACAGCCAACACTGAAGCTTTCTTT. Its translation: CASSLRTANTEAFF.

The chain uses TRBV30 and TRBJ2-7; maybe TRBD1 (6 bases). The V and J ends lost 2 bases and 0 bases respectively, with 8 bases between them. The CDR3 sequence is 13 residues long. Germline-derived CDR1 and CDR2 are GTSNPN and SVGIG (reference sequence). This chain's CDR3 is CAWSKGVSYEQYF. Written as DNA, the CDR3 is TGTGCCTGGAGTAAGGGGGTCTCCTACGAGCAGTACTTC.

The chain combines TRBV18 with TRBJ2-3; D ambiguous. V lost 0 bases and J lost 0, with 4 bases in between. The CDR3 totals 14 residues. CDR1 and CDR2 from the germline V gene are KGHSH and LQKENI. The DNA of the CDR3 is TGTGCCAGCTCACCACCGGGGAGCACAGATACGCAGTATTTT. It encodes CASSPPGSTDTQYF.

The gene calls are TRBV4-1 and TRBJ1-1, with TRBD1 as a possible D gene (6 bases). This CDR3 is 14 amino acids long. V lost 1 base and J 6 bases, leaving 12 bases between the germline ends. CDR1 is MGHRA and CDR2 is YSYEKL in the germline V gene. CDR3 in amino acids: CASSQGLGGSEAFF. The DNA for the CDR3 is TGCGCCAGCAGCCAAGGCTTAGGGGGGTCTGAAGCTTTCTTT.

CDR3 region: CASSQDLVGGGYTF. The CDR3 DNA sequence: TGTGCCAGCAGCCAAGATCTGGTAGGGGGTGGCTACACCTTC. This sequence joins TRBV3-1 (or the pseudogene TRBV3-2) and TRBJ1-2; TRBD1 is a possible D gene (6 bases). Germline V gives CDR1 LGHDT, CDR2 YNNKEL (reference sequence). This CDR3 is built from 14 residues. The V end was cut by 0 bases, the J end by 7 bases, with 12 bases between.

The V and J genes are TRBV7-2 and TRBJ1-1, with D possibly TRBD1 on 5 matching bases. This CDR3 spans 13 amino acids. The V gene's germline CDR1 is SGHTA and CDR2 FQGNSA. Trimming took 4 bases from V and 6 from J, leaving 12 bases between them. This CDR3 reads CASSWGAGAEAFF. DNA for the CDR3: TGTGCCAGCAGCTGGGGTGCGGGGGCTGAAGCTTTCTTT.

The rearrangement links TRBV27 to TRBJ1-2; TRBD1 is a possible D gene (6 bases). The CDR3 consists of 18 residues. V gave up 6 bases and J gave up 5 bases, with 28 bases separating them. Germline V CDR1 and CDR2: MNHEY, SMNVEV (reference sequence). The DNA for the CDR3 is TGTGCCAGCAGCGATGATAGGGGGGCGGGGAGATCCCTATATGGCTACACCTTC. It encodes CASSDDRGAGRSLYGYTF.

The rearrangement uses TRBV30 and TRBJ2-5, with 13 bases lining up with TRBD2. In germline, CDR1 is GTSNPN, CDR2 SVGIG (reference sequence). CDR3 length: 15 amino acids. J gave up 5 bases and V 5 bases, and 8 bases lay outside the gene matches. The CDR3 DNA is TGTGCCTGGGCGCGGACTAGCGGGAGTTTGGAGACCCAGTACTTC. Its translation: CAWARTSGSLETQYF.

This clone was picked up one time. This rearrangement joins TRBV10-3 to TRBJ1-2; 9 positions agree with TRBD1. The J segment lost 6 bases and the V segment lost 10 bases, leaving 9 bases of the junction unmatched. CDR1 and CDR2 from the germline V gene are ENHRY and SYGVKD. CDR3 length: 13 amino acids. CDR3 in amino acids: CANSEQGANGYTF. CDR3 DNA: TGTGCCAACTCTGAACAGGGGGCCAATGGCTACACCTTC.

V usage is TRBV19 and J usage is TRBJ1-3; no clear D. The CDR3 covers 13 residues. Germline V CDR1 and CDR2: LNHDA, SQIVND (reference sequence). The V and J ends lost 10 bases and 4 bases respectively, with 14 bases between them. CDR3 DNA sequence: TGTGCCACCGGACCGGACTGGGGAAACACCATATATTTT. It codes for CATGPDWGNTIYF.

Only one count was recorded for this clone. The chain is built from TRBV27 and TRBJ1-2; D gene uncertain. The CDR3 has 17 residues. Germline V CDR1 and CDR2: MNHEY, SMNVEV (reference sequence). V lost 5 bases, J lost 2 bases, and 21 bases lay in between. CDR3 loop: CASSQLTLGRENYGYTF. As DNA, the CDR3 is TGTGCCAGCAGTCAACTAACCCTGGGTCGGGAGAACTATGGCTACACCTTC.

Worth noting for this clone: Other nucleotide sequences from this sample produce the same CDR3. The CDR3 nucleotides read TGCGCCAGCAGCTTGGACCTAGCGGGAGGGAGGGAGCAGTACTTC. Translated, it gives CASSLDLAGGREQYF. This chain connects TRBV5-1 to TRBJ2-7, with 12 bases that match TRBD2. V shed 0 bases, J shed 7 bases, and the junction held 5 bases outside the gene matches. Germline-derived CDR1 and CDR2 are SGHRS and YFSETQ. This CDR3 has 15 residues.

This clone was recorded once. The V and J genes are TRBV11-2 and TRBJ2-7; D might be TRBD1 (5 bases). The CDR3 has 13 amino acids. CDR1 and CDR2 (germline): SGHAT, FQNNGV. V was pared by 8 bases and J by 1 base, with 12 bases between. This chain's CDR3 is CASGRAGSYEQYF. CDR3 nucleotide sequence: TGTGCCAGCGGCCGCGCAGGGTCCTACGAGCAGTACTTC.

DNA for the CDR3: TGTGCCACCAGGTGGGGTAGCGGGAATAATGAGCAGTTCTTC. This codes for CATRWGSGNNEQFF. The rearrangement uses TRBV27 and TRBJ2-1; 8 bases fit TRBD2. Germline CDR1 and CDR2: MNHEY and SMNVEV (reference sequence). V shed 10 bases, J shed 7 bases, and the junction held 12 bases outside the gene matches. The length of the CDR3 is 14 residues.

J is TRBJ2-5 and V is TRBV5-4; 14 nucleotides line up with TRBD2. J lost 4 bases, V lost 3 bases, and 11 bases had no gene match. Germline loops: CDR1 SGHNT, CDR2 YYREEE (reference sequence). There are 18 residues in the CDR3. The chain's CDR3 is CASSSRMTSGRASETQYF. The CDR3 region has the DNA TGTGCCAGCAGCTCGCGAATGACTAGCGGGAGGGCCTCAGAGACCCAGTACTTC.

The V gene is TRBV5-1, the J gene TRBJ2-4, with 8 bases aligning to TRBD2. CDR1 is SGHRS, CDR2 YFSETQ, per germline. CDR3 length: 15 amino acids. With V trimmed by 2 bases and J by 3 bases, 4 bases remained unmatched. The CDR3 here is CASSLAGDGKNIQYF. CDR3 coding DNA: TGCGCCAGCAGCTTAGCGGGAGACGGCAAAAACATTCAGTACTTC.

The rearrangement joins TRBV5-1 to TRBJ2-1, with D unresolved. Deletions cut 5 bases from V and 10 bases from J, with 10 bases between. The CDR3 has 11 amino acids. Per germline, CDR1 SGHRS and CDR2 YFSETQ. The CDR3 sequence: CASREDMEQFF. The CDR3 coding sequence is TGCGCCAGCAGGGAAGACATGGAGCAGTTCTTC.